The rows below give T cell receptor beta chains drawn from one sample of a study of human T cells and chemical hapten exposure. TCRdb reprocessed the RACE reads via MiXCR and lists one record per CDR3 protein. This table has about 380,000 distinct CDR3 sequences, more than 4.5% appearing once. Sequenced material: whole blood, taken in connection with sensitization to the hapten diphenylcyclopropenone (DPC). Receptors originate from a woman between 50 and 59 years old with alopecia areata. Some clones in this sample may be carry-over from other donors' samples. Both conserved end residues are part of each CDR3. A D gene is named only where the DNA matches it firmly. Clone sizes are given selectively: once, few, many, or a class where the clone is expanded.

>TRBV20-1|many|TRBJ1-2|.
TGCAGTGCTAGAAAAAAGGGTGACTATGGCTACACCTTC
CSARKKGDYGYTF
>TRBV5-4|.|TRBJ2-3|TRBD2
TGTGCCAGCAGCTTGCGACTAGCGTCTAGCACAGATACGCAGTATTTT
CASSLRLASSTDTQYF
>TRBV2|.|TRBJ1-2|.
TGTGCCAGCGTCGGCGTAAGGGGCTACACCTTC
CASVGVRGYTF
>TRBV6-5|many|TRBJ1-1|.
TGTGCCAGCAGTTCCCGGATCACTGAAGCTTTCTTT
CASSSRITEAFF
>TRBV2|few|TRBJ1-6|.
TGTGCCCGACAGACGGCGGAAAGCTATAATTCACCCCTCCACTTT
CARQTAESYNSPLHF
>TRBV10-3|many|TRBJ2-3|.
TGTGCCATCAGGGGGGGCCCCACAGATACGCAGTATTTT
CAIRGGPTDTQYF
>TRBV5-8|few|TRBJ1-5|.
TGTGCCAGCAGCGTCGCTGGGTCCCGCGTATATACGAGCAATCAGCCCCAGCATTTT
CASSVAGSRVYTSNQPQHF
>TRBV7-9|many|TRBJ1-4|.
TGTGCCAGCAGCCCCGTTTCTGGGGCGAGTGAAAAACTGTTTTTT
CASSPVSGASEKLFF
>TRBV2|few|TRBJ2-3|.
TGTGCCAGCAGTGAATCTGGTGCAGATACGCAGTATTTT
CASSESGADTQYF
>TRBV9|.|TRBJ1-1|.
TGTGCCAGCAGCGTAGCTGTGAACACTGAAGCTTTCTTT
CASSVAVNTEAFF
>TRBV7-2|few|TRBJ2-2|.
TGTGCCAGCAGCTTAGTGTTCGGTAACACCGGGGAGCTGTTTTTT
CASSLVFGNTGELFF
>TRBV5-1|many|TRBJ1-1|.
TGCGCCAGCAGCTTGGGACAGGTATTGAACACTGAAGCTTTCTTT
CASSLGQVLNTEAFF
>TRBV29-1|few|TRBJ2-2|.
TGCAGCGTTGAAGTTGGCGCAGTGAACACCGGGGAGCTGTTTTTT
CSVEVGAVNTGELFF
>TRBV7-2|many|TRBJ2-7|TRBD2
TGTGCCAGCAGTCTAAGCGGGGTCTCCTACGAGCAGTACTTC
CASSLSGVSYEQYF
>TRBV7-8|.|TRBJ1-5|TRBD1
TGTGCCAGCAGCCTGGACAGGGTAGTTTATAAAGGTTCCAATCAGCCCCAGCATTTT
CASSLDRVVYKGSNQPQHF
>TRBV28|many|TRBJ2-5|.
TGTGCCAGCAGGCGCCAGGGCATGCCCCAAGAGACCCAGTACTTC
CASRRQGMPQETQYF
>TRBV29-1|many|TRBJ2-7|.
TGCAGCGTTGCGGAGGGAACGACCTACGAGCAGTACTTC
CSVAEGTTYEQYF
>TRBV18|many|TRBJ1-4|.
TGTGCCAGCGGCGTCAGCACGATCGCTGAAAAACTGTTTTTT
CASGVSTIAEKLFF
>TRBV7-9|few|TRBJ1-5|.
TGTGCCAGCAGCTCTGCGGGCCATAGCAATCAGCCCCAGCATTTT
CASSSAGHSNQPQHF
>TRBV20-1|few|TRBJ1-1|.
TGCAGTGCCACCGGGATGAGGGGGGCAAGCACTGAAGCTTTCTTT
CSATGMRGASTEAFF
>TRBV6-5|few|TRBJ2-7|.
TGTGCCAGCAGTCCGCTCTACGGGACAATCTCCTACGAGCAGTACTTC
CASSPLYGTISYEQYF
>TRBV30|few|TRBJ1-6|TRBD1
TGTGCCTGCCAGGGGGGCCCTCTGTCCTATAATTCACCCCTCCACTTT
CACQGGPLSYNSPLHF